The following is a T cell receptor beta chain sequence with its context. Losses at the gene ends were 3 bases for V and 0 bases for J; bases not matched to a gene: 4. Germline V gives CDR1 SNHLY, CDR2 FYNNEI. This CDR3 spans 15 amino acids. This entry is derived from a study of blood T cell repertoires in COVID-19. The overall study: COVID-19 samples collected from the United States, Italy and Spain covered acute and convalescent phases. T cells, B-cell-depleted T cells, or PBMCs supplied cDNA or gDNA.

Original processing notes: The authors estimated nucleated cell counts from reference gene primer amplification. This table comes from immunoSEQ multiplex PCR, and its TCRdb copy is limited to in-frame clones, with some not included. The DNA gave D and trimming, while V, J and clone size come from that table. The sample carries approximately 200,000 clones, roughly 81% recorded once. The rearrangement uses TRBV2 and TRBJ1-2; the match to TRBD1 covers 7 bases. The TCR comes from a man aged 35 to 55 with acute or convalescent COVID-19. The sample taken for sequencing was peripheral blood. CDR3 amino acids: CASSDLQGANYGYTF. The CDR3 nucleotides are TGTGCCAGCAGTGACCTGCAGGGGGCTAACTATGGCTACACCTTC.